The 5 T cell receptor beta chains presented below share a single source sample, sequenced in a study of vaccination effects on CD4 cells after COVID-19. The assay was immunoSEQ multiplex PCR, and TCRdb's table has in-frame clones only and misses some. The table shows roughly 70,000 clones, with around 72% occurring only once. For these receptors, no antigen is known. Antigen-specific CD4+ T cells were expanded with viral peptide pools in the ViraFEST assay before sequencing. Subsequent to 10 days of culture, CD4+ T cells were isolated. Their SARS-CoV-2 infection, verified by PCR, occurred between March and December 2020. The material sequenced was CD4+ T cells from PBMCs cultured with HIV peptides, taken before COVID-19 vaccination. Noted subset: HIV-1 Nef peptide pool negative control/reference culture. The receptors shown here come from a human donor who had a prior SARS-CoV-2 infection.

This clone occurred a few times. The DNA of the CDR3 is TGTGCCAGCAGCTTAGGGTCGGCAGGGAACTATGATGGCTACACCTTC. This gives the protein CASSLGSAGNYDGYTF. The V call is TRBV7-2, the J call TRBJ1-2; tentatively, D is TRBD1 (5 bases). Trimming removed 1 base at V and 6 bases at J, with 18 bases between. Germline V lookup: CDR1 SGHTA, CDR2 FQGNSA. The CDR3 is 16 amino acids. The full variable domain, rest sourced from reference TRBV7-2 and TRBJ1-2, is GAGVSQSPSNKVTEKGKDVELRCDPISGHTALYWYRQSLGQGLEFLIYFQGNSAPDKSGLPSDRFSAERTGGSVSTLTIQRTQQEDSAVYLCASSLGSAGNYDGYTFGSGTRLTVV.

The CDR3 spells CASSPREAETQYF. DNA for the CDR3: TGTGCCAGCTCACCCCGGGAGGCCGAGACCCAGTACTTC. The rearrangement links TRBV18 to TRBJ2-5; 7 bases align to TRBD2. Germline V CDR1 and CDR2: KGHSH, LQKENI. The CDR3 length is 13 residues. V trimming: 3 bases; J trimming: 5 bases; junction bases outside the gene matches: 3.

The V and J genes are TRBV25-1 and TRBJ2-1, with 7 bases fitting TRBD2. This CDR3 is built from 17 residues. Germline V gene lookup returns CDR1 MGHDK and CDR2 SYGVNS. J gave up 1 base and V 4 bases, and 10 bases lay outside the gene matches. The chain's CDR3 is CASSGFLADVSYNEQFF. DNA of the CDR3: TGTGCCAGCAGTGGCTTCCTAGCGGATGTATCCTACAATGAGCAGTTCTTC.

V is TRBV18 and J is TRBJ2-7; D is perhaps TRBD1 (5 bases). Between the trimmed V and J ends, which lost 1 base and 9 bases, there was a span of 13 bases. The CDR3 is 13 amino acids. Germline V gene sequence: CDR1 KGHSH, CDR2 LQKENI. As DNA, the CDR3 is TGTGCCAGCTCACCACTAACAGGCGTGGGGCAGTACTTC. It is translated as CASSPLTGVGQYF.

The CDR3 reads CASSKDKGLAGGPNKETQYF. CDR3 sequence (DNA): TGTGCCAGCAGCAAAGATAAGGGACTAGCGGGGGGGCCGAATAAGGAGACCCAGTACTTC. This chain uses TRBV21-1 with TRBJ2-5; TRBD2, the table's D call, lacks a check against the DNA. TRBV21-1 is a pseudogene. The CDR3 extends over 20 amino acids.